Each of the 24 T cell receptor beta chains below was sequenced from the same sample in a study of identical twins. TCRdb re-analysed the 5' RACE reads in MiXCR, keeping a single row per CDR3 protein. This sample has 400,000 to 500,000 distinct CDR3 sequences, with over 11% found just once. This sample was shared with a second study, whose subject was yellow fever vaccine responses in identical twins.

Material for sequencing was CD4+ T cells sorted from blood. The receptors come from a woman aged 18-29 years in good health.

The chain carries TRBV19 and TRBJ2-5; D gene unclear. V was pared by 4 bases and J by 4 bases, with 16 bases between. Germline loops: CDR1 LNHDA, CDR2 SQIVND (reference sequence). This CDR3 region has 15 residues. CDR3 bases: TGTGCCAGTAGTACCGCTGGTCCAGGTCCAGAGACCCAGTACTTC. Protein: CASSTAGPGPETQYF.

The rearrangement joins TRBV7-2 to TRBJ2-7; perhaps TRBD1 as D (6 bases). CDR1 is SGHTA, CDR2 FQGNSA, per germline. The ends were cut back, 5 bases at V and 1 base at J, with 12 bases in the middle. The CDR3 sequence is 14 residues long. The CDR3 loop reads CASSPDRRSYEQYF. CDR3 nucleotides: TGTGCCAGCAGCCCGGACAGACGGTCCTACGAGCAGTACTTC.

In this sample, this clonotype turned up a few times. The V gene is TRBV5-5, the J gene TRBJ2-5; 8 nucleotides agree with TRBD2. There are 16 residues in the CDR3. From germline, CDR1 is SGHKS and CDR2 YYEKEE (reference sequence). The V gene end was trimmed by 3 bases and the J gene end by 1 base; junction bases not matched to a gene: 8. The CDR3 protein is CASSSKLSGTQETQYF. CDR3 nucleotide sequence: TGTGCCAGCAGCTCCAAACTTAGCGGGACCCAAGAGACCCAGTACTTC.

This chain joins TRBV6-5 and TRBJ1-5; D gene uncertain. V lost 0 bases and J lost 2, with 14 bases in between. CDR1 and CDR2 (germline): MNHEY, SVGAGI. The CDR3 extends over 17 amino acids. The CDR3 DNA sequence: TGTGCCAGCAGTTACTCGAAGGGCATAGAGGGCAATCAGCCCCAGCATTTT. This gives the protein CASSYSKGIEGNQPQHF.

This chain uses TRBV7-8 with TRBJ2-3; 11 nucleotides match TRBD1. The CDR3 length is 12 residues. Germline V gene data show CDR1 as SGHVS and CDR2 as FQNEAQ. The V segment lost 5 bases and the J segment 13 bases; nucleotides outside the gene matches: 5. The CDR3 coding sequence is TGTGCCAGCAGCCAACCGGGACAGGGGGAGTATTTT. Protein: CASSQPGQGEYF. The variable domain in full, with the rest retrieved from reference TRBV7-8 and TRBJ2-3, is GAGVSQSPRYKVAKRGQDVALRCDPISGHVSLFWYQQALGQGPEFLTYFQNEAQLDKSGLPSDRFFAERPEGSVSTLKIQRTQQEDSAVYLCASSQPGQGEYFGPGTRLTVL.

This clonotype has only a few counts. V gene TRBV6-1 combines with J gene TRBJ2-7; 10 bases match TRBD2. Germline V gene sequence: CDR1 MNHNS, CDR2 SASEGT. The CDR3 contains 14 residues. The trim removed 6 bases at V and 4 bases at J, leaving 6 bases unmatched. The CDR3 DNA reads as TGTGCCAGCAGGTCGGGACTAGCGAAATACGAGCAGTACTTC. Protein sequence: CASRSGLAKYEQYF.

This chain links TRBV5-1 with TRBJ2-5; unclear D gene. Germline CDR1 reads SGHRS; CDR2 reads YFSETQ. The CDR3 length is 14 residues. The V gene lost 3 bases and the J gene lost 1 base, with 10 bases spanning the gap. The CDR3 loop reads CASSSSQVQETQYF. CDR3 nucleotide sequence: TGCGCCAGCAGCTCGAGCCAGGTCCAAGAGACCCAGTACTTC.

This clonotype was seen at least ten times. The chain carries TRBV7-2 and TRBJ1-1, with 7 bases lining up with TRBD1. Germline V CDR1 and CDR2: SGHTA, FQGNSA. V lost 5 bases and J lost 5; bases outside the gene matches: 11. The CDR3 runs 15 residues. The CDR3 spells CASSQEGGGRTEAFF. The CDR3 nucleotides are TGTGCCAGCAGCCAAGAAGGGGGCGGTAGGACTGAAGCTTTCTTT.

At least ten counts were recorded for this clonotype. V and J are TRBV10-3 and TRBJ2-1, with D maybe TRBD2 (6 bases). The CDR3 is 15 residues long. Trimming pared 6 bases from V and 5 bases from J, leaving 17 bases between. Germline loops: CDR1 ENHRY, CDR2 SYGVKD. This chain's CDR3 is CAISPGVAGNNEQFF. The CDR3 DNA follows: TGTGCCATCAGCCCTGGGGTGGCGGGGAACAATGAGCAGTTCTTC.

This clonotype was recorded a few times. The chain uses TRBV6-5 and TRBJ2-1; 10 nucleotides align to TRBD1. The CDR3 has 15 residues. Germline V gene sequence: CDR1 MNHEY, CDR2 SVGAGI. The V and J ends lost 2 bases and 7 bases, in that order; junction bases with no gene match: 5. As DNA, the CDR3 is TGTGCCAGCAGTTACGCCGGGACAGGGGTGAATGAGCAGTTCTTC. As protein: CASSYAGTGVNEQFF.

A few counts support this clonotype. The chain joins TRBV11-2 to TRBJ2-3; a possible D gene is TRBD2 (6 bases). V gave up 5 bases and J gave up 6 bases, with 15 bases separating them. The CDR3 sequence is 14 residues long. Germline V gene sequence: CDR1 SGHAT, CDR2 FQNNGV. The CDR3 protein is CASSRGTLGDTQYF. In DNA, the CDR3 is TGTGCCAGCAGCCGCGGGACTCTTGGGGATACGCAGTATTTT. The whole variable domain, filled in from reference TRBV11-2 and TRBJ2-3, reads EAGVAQSPRYKIIEKRQSVAFWCNPISGHATLYWYQQILGQGPKLLIQFQNNGVVDDSQLPKDRFSAERLKGVDSTLKIQPAKLEDSAVYLCASSRGTLGDTQYFGPGTRLTVL.

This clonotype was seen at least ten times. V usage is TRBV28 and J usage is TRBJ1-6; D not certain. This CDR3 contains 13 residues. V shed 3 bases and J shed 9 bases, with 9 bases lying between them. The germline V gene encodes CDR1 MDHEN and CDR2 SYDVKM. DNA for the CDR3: TGTGCCAGCAGTTTGGCCGTTCGTTCACCCCTCCACTTT. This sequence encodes CASSLAVRSPLHF.

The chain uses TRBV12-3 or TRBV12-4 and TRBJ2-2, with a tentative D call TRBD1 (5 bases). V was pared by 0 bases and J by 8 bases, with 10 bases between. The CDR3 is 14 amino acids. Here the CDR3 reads CASSLAEQAGELFF. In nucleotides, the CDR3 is TGTGCCAGCAGTTTAGCGGAACAGGCTGGGGAGCTGTTTTTT.

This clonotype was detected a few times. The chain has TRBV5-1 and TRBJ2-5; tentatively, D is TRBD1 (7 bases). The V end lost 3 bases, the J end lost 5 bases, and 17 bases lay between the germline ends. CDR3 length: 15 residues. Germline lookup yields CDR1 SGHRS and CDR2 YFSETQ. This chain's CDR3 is CASSWTQGGRETQYF. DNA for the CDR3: TGCGCCAGCAGCTGGACGCAGGGGGGCCGGGAGACCCAGTACTTC.

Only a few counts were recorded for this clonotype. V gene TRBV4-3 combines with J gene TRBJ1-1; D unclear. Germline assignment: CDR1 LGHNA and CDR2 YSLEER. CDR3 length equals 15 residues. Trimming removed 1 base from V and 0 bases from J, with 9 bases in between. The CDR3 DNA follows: TGCGCCAGCAGCCAAGGGGCAGCCTTGAACACTGAAGCTTTCTTT. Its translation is CASSQGAALNTEAFF.

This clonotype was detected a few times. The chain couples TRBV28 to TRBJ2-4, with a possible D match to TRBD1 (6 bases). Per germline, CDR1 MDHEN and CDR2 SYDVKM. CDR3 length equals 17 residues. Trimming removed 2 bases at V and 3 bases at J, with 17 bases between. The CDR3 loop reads CASSLPPQGKGKNIQYF. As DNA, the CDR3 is TGTGCCAGCAGTTTACCCCCACAGGGAAAGGGCAAAAACATTCAGTACTTC.

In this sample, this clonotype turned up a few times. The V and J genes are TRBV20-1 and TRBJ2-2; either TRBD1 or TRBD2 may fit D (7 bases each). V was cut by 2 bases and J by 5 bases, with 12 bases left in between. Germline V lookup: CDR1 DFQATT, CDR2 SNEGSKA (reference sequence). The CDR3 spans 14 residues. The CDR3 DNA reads TGCAGTGCTAGATTCAGGGGGGGTACCGGGGAGCTGTTTTTT. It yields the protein CSARFRGGTGELFF.

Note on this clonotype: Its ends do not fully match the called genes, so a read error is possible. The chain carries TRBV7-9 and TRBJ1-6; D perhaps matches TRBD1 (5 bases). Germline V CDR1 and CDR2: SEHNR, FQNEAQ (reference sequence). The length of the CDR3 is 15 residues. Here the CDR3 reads CVSSGGAGGNSPLHF. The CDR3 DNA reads TGTGTCAGCAGCGGGGGAGCGGGGGGGAATTCACCCCTCCACTTT.

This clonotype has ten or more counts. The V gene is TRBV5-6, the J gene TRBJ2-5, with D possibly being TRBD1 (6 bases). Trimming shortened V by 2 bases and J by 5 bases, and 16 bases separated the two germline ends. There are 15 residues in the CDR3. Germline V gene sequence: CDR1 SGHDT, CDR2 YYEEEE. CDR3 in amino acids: CASSLSGIGQETQYF. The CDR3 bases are TGTGCCAGCAGCTTATCAGGAATCGGACAGGAGACCCAGTACTTC.

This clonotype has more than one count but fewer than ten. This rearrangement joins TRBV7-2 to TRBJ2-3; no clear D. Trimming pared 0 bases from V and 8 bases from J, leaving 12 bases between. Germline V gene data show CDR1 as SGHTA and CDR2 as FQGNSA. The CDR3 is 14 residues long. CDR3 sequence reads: CASSLAGRLGTQYF. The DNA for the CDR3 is TGTGCCAGCAGCTTAGCTGGGCGGCTAGGTACGCAGTATTTT.

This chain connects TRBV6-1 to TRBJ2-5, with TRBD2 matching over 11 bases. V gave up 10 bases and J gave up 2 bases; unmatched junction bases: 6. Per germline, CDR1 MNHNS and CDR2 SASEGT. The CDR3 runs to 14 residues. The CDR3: CAILLAGGQETQYF. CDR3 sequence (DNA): TGTGCCATCCTCCTAGCGGGAGGTCAAGAGACCCAGTACTTC.

The CDR3 protein is CASSRQPIMTEQYF. CDR3 bases: TGTGCCAGCAGCCGACAACCAATTATGACCGAGCAGTACTTC. The chain combines TRBV7-2 with TRBJ2-7; D not resolved. Trimming pared 5 bases from V and 6 bases from J, leaving 17 bases between. The CDR3 extends over 14 amino acids. Germline V gives CDR1 SGHTA, CDR2 FQGNSA.

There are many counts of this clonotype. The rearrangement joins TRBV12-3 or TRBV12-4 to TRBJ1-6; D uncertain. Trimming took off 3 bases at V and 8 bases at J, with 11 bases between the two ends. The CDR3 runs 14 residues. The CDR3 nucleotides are TGTGCCAGCAGTTTTAATGGGTGGGATTCACCCCTCCACTTT. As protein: CASSFNGWDSPLHF.

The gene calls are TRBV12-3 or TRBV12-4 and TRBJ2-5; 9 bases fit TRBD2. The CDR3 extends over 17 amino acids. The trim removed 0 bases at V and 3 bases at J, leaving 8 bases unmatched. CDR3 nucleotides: TGTGCCAGCAGTTTAGCTCTGGGCGGGGGGGCCGAAGAGACCCAGTACTTC. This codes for CASSLALGGGAEETQYF.